One T cell receptor beta chain is described in this entry. Antigen: not known. V was pared by 3 bases and J by 6 bases, with 8 bases between. The CDR3 runs 11 residues. The germline gives CDR1 DFQATT, CDR2 SNEGSKA (reference sequence). The data derive from a study of a mutant IDH1 vaccine in newly diagnosed glioma. Study-wide context: Vaccination was launched 4-6 weeks after radiotherapy alone, or with temozolomide cycles. Antecedent treatment encompassed radiotherapy, temozolomide, or their combination; the majority received both.

The sample's time point: week 47, end of study. What each vaccine dose contained was 300 ug of mutant IDH1 20-mer peptide, accompanied by topical imiquimod. Some clones are missing from TCRdb's copy, which holds only in-frame ones; the method was immunoSEQ multiplex PCR. The profile shows about 35,000 clones, around nine tenths of them singletons. The TCR sequence derives from a woman aged 25 to 39 with glioma. The source was PBMCs, collected from a glioma patient whose treatment included an IDH1 peptide vaccine. This chain connects TRBV20-1 to TRBJ1-2; the D is unclear. The CDR3 loop reads CSARSPNGYTF. The CDR3 DNA sequence: TGCAGTGCTAGGAGTCCCAATGGCTACACCTTC.